This T cell receptor (beta chain) was sequenced for a study of follicular helper T cells after annual influenza vaccination. Here immunoSEQ multiplex PCR was the method, and the copy in TCRdb shows in-frame clones only, minus some. The table records 7,000 to 10,000 clones, roughly 80% of them present only once. Study-wide results and limits: Recurrent ICOS+CD38+ cTfh clonotypes included tetramer and AIM influenza-specific ones.

Time point specified: 2014-2015 season, 7 days after vaccination. Turning to this clone: Its antigen is still unknown.

The sequencing here drew on CXCR5+ CD38- circulating T follicular helper cells from blood, taken 7 days after influenza vaccination. Subset defined: circulating Tfh, non-naive CD4+CXCR5+PD-1+ (ICOS+CD38+ or ICOS-CD38-). The clonotype originates from an adult who received the influenza vaccine.

CDR3: CASSLGLAGTDTQYF. As DNA, the CDR3 is TGTGCCAGCAGCTTAGGACTAGCGGGGACAGATACGCAGTATTTT. The chain recombines TRBV7-6 with TRBJ2-3; 11 nucleotides align to TRBD2. This CDR3 comprises 15 residues. Germline-derived CDR1 and CDR2 are SGHVS and FNYEAQ. J was trimmed by 3 bases and V by 1 base; bases with no gene match: 0. Based on the CDR3 plus reference TRBV7-6 and TRBJ2-3, the full variable domain is GAGVSQSPRYKVTKRGQDVALRCDPISGHVSLYWYRQALGQGPEFLTYFNYEAQQDKSGLPNDRFSAERPEGSISTLTIQRTEQRDSAMYRCASSLGLAGTDTQYFGPGTRLTVL.